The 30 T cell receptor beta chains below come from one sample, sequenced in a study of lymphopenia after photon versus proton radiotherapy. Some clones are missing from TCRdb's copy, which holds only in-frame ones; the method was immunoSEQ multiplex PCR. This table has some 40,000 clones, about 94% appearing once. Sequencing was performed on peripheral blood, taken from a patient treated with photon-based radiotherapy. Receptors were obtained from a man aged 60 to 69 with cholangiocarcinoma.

CDR3 loop: CARTIIRGYSNQPQHF. DNA of the CDR3: TGTGCCAGAACGATAATCCGGGGGTATAGCAATCAGCCCCAGCATTTT. The chain employs TRBV19 and TRBJ1-5, with D possibly being TRBD1 (5 bases). V was shortened by 9 bases and J by 0 bases, with 18 bases between the two germline ends. The CDR3 consists of 16 residues. Germline V CDR1 and CDR2: LNHDA, SQIVND (reference sequence).

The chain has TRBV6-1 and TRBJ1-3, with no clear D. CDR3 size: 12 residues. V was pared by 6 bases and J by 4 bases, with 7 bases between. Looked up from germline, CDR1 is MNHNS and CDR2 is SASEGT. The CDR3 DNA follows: TGTGCCAGCAGACAACCCGGAAACACCATATATTTT. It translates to CASRQPGNTIYF.

In DNA form, the CDR3 reads TGTGCCAGCAGCTCGCCCCGGGACAGTTACTCCTATAATTCACCCCTCCACTTT. Amino acids: CASSSPRDSYSYNSPLHF. The chain combines TRBV5-6 with TRBJ1-6; TRBD1 matches 7 bases. The CDR3 is made up of 18 amino acids. V trimming: 3 bases; J trimming: 0 bases; junction bases outside the gene matches: 9. Germline-derived CDR1 and CDR2 are SGHDT and YYEEEE.

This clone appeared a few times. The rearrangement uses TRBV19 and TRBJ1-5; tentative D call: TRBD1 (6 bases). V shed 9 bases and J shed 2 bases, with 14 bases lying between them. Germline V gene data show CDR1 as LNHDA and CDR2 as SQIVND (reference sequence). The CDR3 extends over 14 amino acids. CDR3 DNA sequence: TGTGCCAGCACGACAGGATATGGCAATCAGCCCCAGCATTTT. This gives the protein CASTTGYGNQPQHF.

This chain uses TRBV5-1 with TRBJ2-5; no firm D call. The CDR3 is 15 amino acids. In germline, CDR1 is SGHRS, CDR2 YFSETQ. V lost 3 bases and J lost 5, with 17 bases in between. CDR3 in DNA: TGCGCCAGCAGCTCAAGTCTAATTCCCGGGGAGACCCAGTACTTC. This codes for CASSSSLIPGETQYF.

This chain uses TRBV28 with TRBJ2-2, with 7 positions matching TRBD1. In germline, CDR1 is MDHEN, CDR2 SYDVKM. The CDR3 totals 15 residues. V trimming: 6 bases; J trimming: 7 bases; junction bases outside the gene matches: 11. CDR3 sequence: CASSRPGTADGELFF. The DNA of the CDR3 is TGTGCCAGCAGCCGTCCCGGGACAGCAGACGGGGAGCTGTTTTTT.

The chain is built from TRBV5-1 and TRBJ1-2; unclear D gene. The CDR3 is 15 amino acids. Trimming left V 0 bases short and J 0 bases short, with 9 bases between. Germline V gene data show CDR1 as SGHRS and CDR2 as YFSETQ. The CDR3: CASSLEGSANYGYTF. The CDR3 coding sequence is TGCGCCAGCAGCTTGGAGGGCAGCGCTAACTATGGCTACACCTTC.

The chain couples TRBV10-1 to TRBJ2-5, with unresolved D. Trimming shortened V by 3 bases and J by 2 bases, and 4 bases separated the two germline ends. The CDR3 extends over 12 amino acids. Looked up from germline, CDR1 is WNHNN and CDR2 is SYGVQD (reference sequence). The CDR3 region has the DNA TGCGCCAGCAGTGATGGGCAAGAGACCCAGTACTTC. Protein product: CASSDGQETQYF.

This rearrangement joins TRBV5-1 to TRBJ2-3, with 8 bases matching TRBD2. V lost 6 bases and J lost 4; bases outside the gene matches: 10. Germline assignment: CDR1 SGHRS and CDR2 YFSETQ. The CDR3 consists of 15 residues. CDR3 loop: CASTQGSGSSDTQYF. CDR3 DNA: TGCGCCAGCACCCAAGGGAGCGGGAGTTCAGATACGCAGTATTTT.

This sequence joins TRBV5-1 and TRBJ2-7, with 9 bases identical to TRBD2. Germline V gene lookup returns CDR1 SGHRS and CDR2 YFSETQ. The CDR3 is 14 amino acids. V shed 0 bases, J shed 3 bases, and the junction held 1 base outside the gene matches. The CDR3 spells CASSLGTSVYEQYF. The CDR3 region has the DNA TGCGCCAGCAGCTTGGGGACTAGCGTCTACGAGCAGTACTTC.

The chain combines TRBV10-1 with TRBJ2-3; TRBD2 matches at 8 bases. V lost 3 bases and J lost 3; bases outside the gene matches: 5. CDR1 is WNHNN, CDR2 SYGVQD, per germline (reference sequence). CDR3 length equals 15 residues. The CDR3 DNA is TGCGCCAGCAGTGACGCGGGACTAGATACAGATACGCAGTATTTT. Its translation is CASSDAGLDTDTQYF.

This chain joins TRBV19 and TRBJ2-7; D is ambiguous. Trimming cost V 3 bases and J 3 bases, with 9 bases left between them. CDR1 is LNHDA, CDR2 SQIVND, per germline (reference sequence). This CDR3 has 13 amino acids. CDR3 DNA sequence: TGTGCCAGTAGTATGGCAGGTGTCTACGAGCAGTACTTC. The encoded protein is CASSMAGVYEQYF.

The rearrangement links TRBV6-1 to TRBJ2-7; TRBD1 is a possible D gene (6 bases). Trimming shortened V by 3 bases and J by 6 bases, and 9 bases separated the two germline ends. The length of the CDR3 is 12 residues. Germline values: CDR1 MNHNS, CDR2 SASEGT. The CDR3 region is CASSETGGEQYF. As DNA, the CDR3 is TGTGCCAGCAGTGAGACAGGAGGCGAGCAGTACTTC.

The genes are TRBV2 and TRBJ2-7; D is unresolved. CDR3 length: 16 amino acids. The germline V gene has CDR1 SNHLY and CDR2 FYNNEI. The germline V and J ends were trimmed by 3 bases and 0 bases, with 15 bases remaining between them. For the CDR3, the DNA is TGTGCCAGCAGTGACTGGGGATACCAGAGCTCCTACGAGCAGTACTTC. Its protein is CASSDWGYQSSYEQYF.

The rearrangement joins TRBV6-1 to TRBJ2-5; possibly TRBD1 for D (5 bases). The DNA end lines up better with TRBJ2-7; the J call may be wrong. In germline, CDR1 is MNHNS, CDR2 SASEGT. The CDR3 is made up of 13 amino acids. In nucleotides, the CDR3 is TGTGCCAGCAGTGAAAGGGAAGGGGACGAGCAGTACTTC. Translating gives CASSEREGDEQYF.

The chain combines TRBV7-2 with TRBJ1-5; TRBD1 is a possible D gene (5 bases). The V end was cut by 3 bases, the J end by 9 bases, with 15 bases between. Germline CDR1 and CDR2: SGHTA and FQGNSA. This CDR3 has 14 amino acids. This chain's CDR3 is CASSLVRAPSPQHF. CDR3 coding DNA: TGTGCCAGCAGCTTGGTCAGGGCCCCATCGCCCCAGCATTTT.

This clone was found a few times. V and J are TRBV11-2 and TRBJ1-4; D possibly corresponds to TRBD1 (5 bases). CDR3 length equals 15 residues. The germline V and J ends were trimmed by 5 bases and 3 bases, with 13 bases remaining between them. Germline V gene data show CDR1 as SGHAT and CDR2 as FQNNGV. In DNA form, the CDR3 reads TGTGCCAGCAGCCTCGGGGGGTACGCTAATGAAAAACTGTTTTTT. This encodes CASSLGGYANEKLFF.

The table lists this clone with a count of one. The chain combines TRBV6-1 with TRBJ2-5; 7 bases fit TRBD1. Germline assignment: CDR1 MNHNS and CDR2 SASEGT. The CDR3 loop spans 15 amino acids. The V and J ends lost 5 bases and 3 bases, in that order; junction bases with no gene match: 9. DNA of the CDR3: TGTGCCAGCAGTCTTGACAGGGCAAGAGAAGAGACCCAGTACTTC. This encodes CASSLDRAREETQYF.

CDR3 protein: CASSLDLGLISEQYF. DNA of the CDR3: TGTGCCAGCAGCTTAGATTTAGGGCTGATCTCCGAGCAGTACTTC. This rearrangement joins TRBV11-2 to TRBJ2-7; unclear D gene. The CDR3 has 15 residues. The germline V gene encodes CDR1 SGHAT and CDR2 FQNNGV. V gave up 0 bases and J gave up 6 bases, with 15 bases separating them.

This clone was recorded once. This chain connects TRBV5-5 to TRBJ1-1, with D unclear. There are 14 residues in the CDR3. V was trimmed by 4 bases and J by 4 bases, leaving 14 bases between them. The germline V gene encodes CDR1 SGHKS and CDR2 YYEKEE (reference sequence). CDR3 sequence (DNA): TGTGCCAGCAGCCAGCTAGGGCAGAGCACTGAAGCTTTCTTT. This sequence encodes CASSQLGQSTEAFF. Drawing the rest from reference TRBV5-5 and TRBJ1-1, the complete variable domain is DAGVTQSPTHLIKTRGQQVTLRCSPISGHKSVSWYQQVLGQGPQFIFQYYEKEERGRGNFPDRFSARQFPNYSSELNVNALLLGDSALYLCASSQLGQSTEAFFGQGTRLTVV.

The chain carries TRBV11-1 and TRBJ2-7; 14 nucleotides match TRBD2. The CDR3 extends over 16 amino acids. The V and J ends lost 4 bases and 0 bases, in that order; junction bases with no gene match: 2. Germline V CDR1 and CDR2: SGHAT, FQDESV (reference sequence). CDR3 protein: CASSWTSGRPSYEQYF. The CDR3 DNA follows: TGTGCCAGCAGCTGGACTAGCGGGAGGCCCTCCTACGAGCAGTACTTC. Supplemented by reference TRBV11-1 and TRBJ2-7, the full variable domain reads EAEVAQSPRYKITEKSQAVAFWCDPISGHATLYWYRQILGQGPELLVQFQDESVVDDSQLPKDRFSAERLKGVDSTLKIQPAELGDSAMYLCASSWTSGRPSYEQYFGPGTRLTVT.

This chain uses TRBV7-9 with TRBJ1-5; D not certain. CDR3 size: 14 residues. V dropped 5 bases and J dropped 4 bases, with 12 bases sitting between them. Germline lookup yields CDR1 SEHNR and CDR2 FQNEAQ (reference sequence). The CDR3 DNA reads TGTGCCAGCAGCATATCCGACGGTAATCAGCCCCAGCATTTT. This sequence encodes CASSISDGNQPQHF.

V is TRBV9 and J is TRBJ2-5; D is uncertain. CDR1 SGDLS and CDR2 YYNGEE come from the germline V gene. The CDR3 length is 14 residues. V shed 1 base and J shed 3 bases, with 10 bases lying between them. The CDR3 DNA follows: TGTGCCAGCAGCGTATCTGCGGAAAAAGAGACCCAGTACTTC. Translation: CASSVSAEKETQYF.

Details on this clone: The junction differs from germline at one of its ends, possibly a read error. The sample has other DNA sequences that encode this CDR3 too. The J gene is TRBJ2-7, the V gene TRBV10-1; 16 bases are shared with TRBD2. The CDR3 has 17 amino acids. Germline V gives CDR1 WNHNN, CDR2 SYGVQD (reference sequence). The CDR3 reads CASSESGTSGGADEQYF. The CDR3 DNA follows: TGCGCCAGCAGTGAGTCGGGGACTAGCGGGGGGGCCGACGAGCAGTACTTT.

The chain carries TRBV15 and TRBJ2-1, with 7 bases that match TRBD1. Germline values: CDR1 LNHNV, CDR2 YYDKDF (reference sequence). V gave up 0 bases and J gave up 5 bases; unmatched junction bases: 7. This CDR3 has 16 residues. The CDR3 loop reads CATSREAGTANNEQFF. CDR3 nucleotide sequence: TGTGCCACCAGCAGAGAGGCCGGGACAGCAAACAATGAGCAGTTCTTC.

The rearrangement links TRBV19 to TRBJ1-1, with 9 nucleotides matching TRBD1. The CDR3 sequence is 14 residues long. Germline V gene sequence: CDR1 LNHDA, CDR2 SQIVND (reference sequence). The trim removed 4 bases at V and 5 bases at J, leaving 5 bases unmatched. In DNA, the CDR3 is TGTGCCAGTAGTACAGGACAGGGGACGACTGAAGCTTTCTTT. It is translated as CASSTGQGTTEAFF.

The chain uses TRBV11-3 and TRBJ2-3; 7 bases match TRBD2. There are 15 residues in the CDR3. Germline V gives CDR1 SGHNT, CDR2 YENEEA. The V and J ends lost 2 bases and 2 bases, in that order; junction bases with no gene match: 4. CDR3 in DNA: TGTGCCAGCAGCTTACGAGCGGGGCACACAGATACGCAGTATTTT. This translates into CASSLRAGHTDTQYF.

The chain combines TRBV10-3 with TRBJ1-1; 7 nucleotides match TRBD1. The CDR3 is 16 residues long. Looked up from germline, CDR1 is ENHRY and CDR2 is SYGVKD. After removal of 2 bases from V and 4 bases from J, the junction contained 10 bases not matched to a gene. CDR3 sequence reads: CAISEGRGGSSTEAFF. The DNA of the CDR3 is TGTGCCATCAGTGAGGGGAGAGGGGGCAGCAGCACTGAAGCTTTCTTT.

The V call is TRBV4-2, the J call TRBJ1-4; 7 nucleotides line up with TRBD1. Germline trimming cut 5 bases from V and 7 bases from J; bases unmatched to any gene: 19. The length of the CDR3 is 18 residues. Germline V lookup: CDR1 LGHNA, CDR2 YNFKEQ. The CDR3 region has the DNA TGTGCCAGCAGCGCCAGTGGAGGGGGCGATATCCCGAGTGAAAAACTGTTTTTT. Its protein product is CASSASGGGDIPSEKLFF.

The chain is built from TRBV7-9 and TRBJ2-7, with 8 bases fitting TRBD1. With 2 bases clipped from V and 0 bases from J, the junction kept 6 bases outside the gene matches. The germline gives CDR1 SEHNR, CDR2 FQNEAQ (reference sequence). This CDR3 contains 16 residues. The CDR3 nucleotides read TGTGCCAGCAGCTTAACCGACAGGGGCGGCTCCTACGAGCAGTACTTC. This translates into CASSLTDRGGSYEQYF.